This TCR beta chain was found in a study of T cells in Graves' hyperthyroidism and ophthalmopathy. Findings and limits, study-wide: Researchers report that a 13 V-J model separated ophthalmopathy from stable hyperthyroidism. Ophthalmopathy, which appeared later, was predicted by the model a median approximately 6 months before onset.

The germline V gene has CDR1 DFQATT and CDR2 SNEGSKA (reference sequence). V lost 2 bases and J 0 bases, leaving 11 bases between the germline ends. This CDR3 region has 15 residues. It was RNA transcripts that yielded the amplified TCR beta CDR3 regions. HTBI primers drove first-round RT-PCR of the TCR CDR3. MiXCR, applied by TCRdb to the multiplex PCR reads, yields one record per CDR3 protein. The data show approximately 400,000 distinct CDR3 sequences, about an eighth seen once. Diagnostic decisions used clinical symptoms, serum thyroxine and TRAb, thyroid ultrasound and orbital computed tomography. Extraction of PBMCs used under 13 ml of fresh peripheral blood. This clonotype was picked up many times. Its specificity is not known.

The clonotype comes from a man in his forties or fifties with Graves' ophthalmopathy. The chain links TRBV20-1 to TRBJ2-1; possible D gene TRBD2, 6 bases. Sequencing was carried out using blood. The CDR3 DNA reads as TGCAGTGCTAGATTTCTAGCGAGCTCCTACAATGAGCAGTTCTTC. Translated: CSARFLASSYNEQFF.